The 30 T cell receptor beta chains in this list originate from one sample, sequenced in a study of graft-versus-host responses after intestinal transplantation. Libraries were prepared by immunoSEQ multiplex PCR; TCRdb keeps only in-frame clonotypes and omits some of them. The sample has almost 85,000 clones; 90% to 95% are singletons. These receptors have no known antigen. The sequenced sample was unstimulated CD4+ T cells sorted from spleen or lymph node cells, obtained before intestinal transplant. These receptors were obtained from a human donor who received an intestinal transplant.

The chain carries TRBV19 and TRBJ2-2, with D tentatively TRBD1 (6 bases). CDR1 and CDR2 (germline): LNHDA, SQIVND (reference sequence). The CDR3 contains 16 residues. Trimming cost V 4 bases and J 0 bases, with 12 bases left between them. The CDR3 bases are TGTGCCAGTAGTAACTTAAGGACAGCGAACACCGGGGAGCTGTTTTTT. This codes for CASSNLRTANTGELFF. Based on the CDR3 plus reference TRBV19 and TRBJ2-2, the full variable domain is DGGITQSPKYLFRKEGQNVTLSCEQNLNHDAMYWYRQDPGQGLRLIYYSQIVNDFQKGDIAEGYSVSREKKESFPLTVTSAQKNPTAFYLCASSNLRTANTGELFFGEGSRLTVL.

V usage is TRBV15 and J usage is TRBJ2-2; D remains unclear. V was pared by 0 bases and J by 2 bases, with 13 bases between. This CDR3 region has 17 residues. CDR1 and CDR2 (germline): LNHNV, YYDKDF (reference sequence). CDR3 protein: CATSRDTRLTNTGELFF. CDR3 coding DNA: TGTGCCACCAGCAGAGATACTCGACTGACTAACACCGGGGAGCTGTTTTTT. The variable domain in full, with the rest retrieved from reference TRBV15 and TRBJ2-2, is DAMVIQNPRYQVTQFGKPVTLSCSQTLNHNVMYWYQQKSSQAPKLLFHYYDKDFNNEADTPDNFQSRRPNTSFCFLDIRSPGLGDTAMYLCATSRDTRLTNTGELFFGEGSRLTVL.

The rearrangement joins TRBV7-2 to TRBJ2-1, with 10 bases identical to TRBD2. The V and J ends lost 6 bases and 6 bases, in that order; junction bases with no gene match: 8. The CDR3 totals 15 residues. Per the germline V gene, CDR1 is SGHTA and CDR2 is FQGNSA. CDR3 coding DNA: TGTGCCAGCAGTAACAGCGGGGGGGCCCCCAATGAGCAGTTCTTC. Translating gives CASSNSGGAPNEQFF. The entire variable domain, with the rest obtained from reference TRBV7-2 and TRBJ2-1, is as follows: GAGVSQSPSNKVTEKGKDVELRCDPISGHTALYWYRQSLGQGLEFLIYFQGNSAPDKSGLPSDRFSAERTGGSVSTLTIQRTQQEDSAVYLCASSNSGGAPNEQFFGPGTRLTVL.

The V and J genes are TRBV30 and TRBJ1-3; D is uncertain. CDR3 length: 16 residues. Germline V lookup: CDR1 GTSNPN, CDR2 SVGIG (reference sequence). V was cut by 0 bases and J by 1 base, with 13 bases left in between. The CDR3 coding sequence is TGTGCCTGGAGTGTACAGCCCATCAGGTCTGGAAACACCATATATTTT. As protein: CAWSVQPIRSGNTIYF.

This chain joins TRBV6-5 and TRBJ2-7, with TRBD2 as a possible D gene (7 bases). The CDR3 loop spans 15 amino acids. Germline assignment: CDR1 MNHEY and CDR2 SVGAGI. V was shortened by 5 bases and J by 5 bases, with 19 bases between the two germline ends. CDR3 in amino acids: CASSPALGGAHEQYF. The CDR3 DNA is TGTGCCAGCAGTCCAGCGCTTGGGGGGGCCCACGAGCAGTACTTC.

The genes are TRBV5-1 and TRBJ2-7, with 9 nucleotides matching TRBD2. The CDR3 consists of 14 residues. The junction had 4 bases not matched to a gene; V was cut back by 4 bases and J by 2 bases. Per germline, CDR1 SGHRS and CDR2 YFSETQ. The CDR3 loop is CASSKGLAPYEQYF. CDR3 coding DNA: TGCGCCAGCAGCAAGGGACTAGCACCCTACGAGCAGTACTTC.

The genes are TRBV6-5 and TRBJ2-1; tentative D call: TRBD1 (6 bases). The CDR3 is 13 amino acids. V gave up 7 bases and J gave up 3 bases, with 10 bases separating them. Germline V gene lookup returns CDR1 MNHEY and CDR2 SVGAGI. CDR3 loop: CASTKDSYNEQFF. The DNA for the CDR3 is TGTGCCAGCACCAAGGACAGCTACAATGAGCAGTTCTTC.

This clone has a single count. This chain links TRBV5-1 with TRBJ1-3; 7 bases line up with TRBD1. The end of the DNA aligns better with TRBJ2-2, so the J call may be wrong. The CDR3 has 15 amino acids. From germline, CDR1 is SGHRS and CDR2 YFSETQ. CDR3 sequence (DNA): TGCGCCAGCAGCCTCGGGACAGCCTTTACCGGGGAGCTGTTTTTT. Its translation: CASSLGTAFTGELFF.

The rearrangement joins TRBV30 to TRBJ1-4; no clear D gene. This CDR3 has 16 residues. V lost 5 bases and J 0 bases, leaving 16 bases between the germline ends. Germline loops: CDR1 GTSNPN, CDR2 SVGIG (reference sequence). The CDR3 sequence is CAWASGVASTNEKLFF. The CDR3 DNA sequence: TGTGCCTGGGCCAGTGGAGTAGCTTCAACTAATGAAAAACTGTTTTTT.

CDR3 sequence (DNA): TGTGCCAGCAGCTTAGACGCAGGGGCCTATGAAAAACTGTTTTTT. Protein product: CASSLDAGAYEKLFF. The chain is built from TRBV7-2 and TRBJ1-4, with D perhaps TRBD1 (6 bases). The V gene lost 1 base and the J gene lost 6 bases, with 12 bases spanning the gap. CDR3 length: 15 residues. The germline V gene encodes CDR1 SGHTA and CDR2 FQGNSA.

The chain employs TRBV10-2 and TRBJ1-5; D possibly corresponds to TRBD1 (5 bases). Germline CDR1 reads WSHSY; CDR2 reads SAAADI. V lost 3 bases and J 5 bases, leaving 17 bases between the germline ends. The CDR3 runs 16 residues. The CDR3 sequence: CASSEESPGGDQPQHF. The CDR3 DNA sequence: TGCGCCAGCAGTGAAGAGTCTCCCGGAGGGGATCAGCCCCAGCATTTT.

The chain links TRBV7-9 to TRBJ1-1; D possibly corresponds to TRBD1 (6 bases). The V end lost 5 bases, the J end lost 2 bases, and 12 bases lay between the germline ends. The CDR3 sequence is 14 residues long. In germline, CDR1 is SEHNR, CDR2 FQNEAQ (reference sequence). The CDR3 spells CASSPSTGNTEAFF. In DNA, the CDR3 is TGTGCCAGCAGCCCCTCGACAGGAAACACTGAAGCTTTCTTT.

The chain employs TRBV15 and TRBJ2-5; TRBD2 matches 7 bases. The V and J ends lost 5 bases and 5 bases, in that order; junction bases with no gene match: 5. The CDR3 loop spans 13 amino acids. The germline V gene encodes CDR1 LNHNV and CDR2 YYDKDF (reference sequence). CDR3 in amino acids: CATSLMGGETQYF. The CDR3, as DNA: TGTGCCACCAGCCTTATGGGGGGGGAGACCCAGTACTTC.

V usage is TRBV5-1 and J usage is TRBJ1-2; 10 bases are a match to TRBD1. This CDR3 has 16 residues. CDR1 is SGHRS and CDR2 is YFSETQ in the germline V gene. Germline trimming cut 4 bases from V and 0 bases from J; bases unmatched to any gene: 6. CDR3 nucleotides: TGCGCCAGCAGCCAGGGGACAGGGGAGTCTAACTATGGCTACACCTTC. Its protein product is CASSQGTGESNYGYTF.

V is TRBV19 and J is TRBJ2-7, with 11 nucleotides matching TRBD2. The CDR3 consists of 16 residues. J was trimmed by 2 bases and V by 4 bases; bases with no gene match: 7. Germline lookup yields CDR1 LNHDA and CDR2 SQIVND (reference sequence). The DNA of the CDR3 is TGTGCCAGTAGTACTAGCGGGGGGTACTCAACCTACGAGCAGTACTTC. It is translated as CASSTSGGYSTYEQYF.

The gene calls are TRBV2 and TRBJ1-6, with 12 bases aligning to TRBD1. Germline assignment: CDR1 SNHLY and CDR2 FYNNEI. V shed 5 bases and J 9 bases; nucleotides not matched to a gene: 5. The CDR3 extends over 15 amino acids. The CDR3 DNA reads as TGTGCCAGCAGTTGGACGGGACAGGGGGCTTCACCCCTCCACTTT. The encoded protein is CASSWTGQGASPLHF.

The chain couples TRBV30 to TRBJ1-1, with no clear D. The CDR3 has 13 amino acids. Germline values: CDR1 GTSNPN, CDR2 SVGIG (reference sequence). Trimming removed 0 bases at V and 0 bases at J, with 5 bases between. The CDR3 coding sequence is TGTGCCTGGAGTGTACTATTGAACACTGAAGCTTTCTTT. It is translated as CAWSVLLNTEAFF.

This clone was seen once. This chain joins TRBV7-9 and TRBJ1-1, with TRBD1 matching 9 bases. The CDR3 runs to 16 residues. Trimming took 0 bases from V and 6 from J; bases not matched to a gene: 8. Germline assignment: CDR1 SEHNR and CDR2 FQNEAQ (reference sequence). CDR3 loop: CASSLAGTGRLAEAFF. The CDR3 DNA reads as TGTGCCAGCAGCTTAGCGGGGACAGGGAGGTTGGCTGAAGCTTTCTTT.

V and J are TRBV19 and TRBJ1-5; 7 bases map to TRBD1. CDR3 length: 14 residues. Germline loops: CDR1 LNHDA, CDR2 SQIVND (reference sequence). The trim removed 5 bases at V and 3 bases at J, leaving 4 bases unmatched. In DNA, the CDR3 is TGTGCCAGTAGTCCGACAGGGACCAATCAGCCCCAGCATTTT. This sequence encodes CASSPTGTNQPQHF.

J is TRBJ2-2 and V is TRBV6-5; TRBD2 is a possible D gene (5 bases). The CDR3 runs 13 residues. Trimming stripped 4 bases from V and 6 bases from J, with 9 bases between. Germline lookup yields CDR1 MNHEY and CDR2 SVGAGI. As DNA, the CDR3 is TGTGCCAGCAGTTTGACCGGGGCCGGGGAGCTGTTTTTT. It yields the protein CASSLTGAGELFF.

The J gene is TRBJ2-2, the V gene TRBV18; 8 bases map to TRBD2. With 3 bases clipped from V and 4 bases from J, the junction kept 10 bases outside the gene matches. Germline loops: CDR1 KGHSH, CDR2 LQKENI. The CDR3 loop spans 17 amino acids. The CDR3 coding sequence is TGTGCCAGCTCACCCATTCAAGCGGGGGTTACCACCGGGGAGCTGTTTTTT. Translated: CASSPIQAGVTTGELFF.

The chain couples TRBV5-1 to TRBJ2-3; the D is unclear. The CDR3 covers 15 residues. CDR1 and CDR2 from the germline V gene are SGHRS and YFSETQ. The ends were cut back, 4 bases at V and 0 bases at J, with 12 bases in the middle. Written as DNA, the CDR3 is TGCGCCAGCAGCCCCTTATGGGCTAGCACAGATACGCAGTATTTT. Translated, it gives CASSPLWASTDTQYF. The full variable domain, with the rest looked up from reference TRBV5-1 and TRBJ2-3, is KAGVTQTPRYLIKTRGQQVTLSCSPISGHRSVSWYQQTPGQGLQFLFEYFSETQRNKGNFPGRFSGRQFSNSRSEMNVSTLELGDSALYLCASSPLWASTDTQYFGPGTRLTVL.

The chain carries TRBV5-5 and TRBJ2-3, with D possibly being TRBD2 (6 bases). This CDR3 has 12 amino acids. Germline V gene data show CDR1 as SGHKS and CDR2 as YYEKEE (reference sequence). The V end was cut by 4 bases, the J end by 6 bases, with 9 bases between. CDR3 amino acids: CASSLGGDTQYF. CDR3 coding DNA: TGTGCCAGCAGCCTTGGGGGGGATACGCAGTATTTT.

CDR3 coding DNA: TGCGCCAGTACCGGGACAGGATATAACCCTGAAGCTTTCTTT. It translates to CASTGTGYNPEAFF. The chain couples TRBV5-1 to TRBJ1-1; 8 nucleotides agree with TRBD1. V trimming: 8 bases; J trimming: 6 bases; junction bases outside the gene matches: 12. CDR3 length equals 14 residues. Germline V gene sequence: CDR1 SGHRS, CDR2 YFSETQ.

This clone was seen just once. The V and J genes are TRBV6-6 and TRBJ1-2; TRBD1 agrees at 7 bases. CDR1 is MNHNY, CDR2 SVGAGI, per germline (reference sequence). The V and J ends lost 5 bases and 4 bases, in that order; junction bases with no gene match: 4. The CDR3 runs to 13 residues. The CDR3 nucleotides are TGTGCCAGCAGTACCAACAGGGGCTATGGCTACACCTTC. Its protein product is CASSTNRGYGYTF.

The chain uses TRBV5-1 and TRBJ2-7; perhaps TRBD2 as D (6 bases). Between the trimmed V and J ends, which lost 0 bases and 2 bases, there was a span of 12 bases. CDR1 and CDR2 from the germline V gene are SGHRS and YFSETQ. This CDR3 comprises 15 residues. The CDR3 DNA follows: TGCGCCAGCAGCTTGGAGGCGGGACCCACCTACGAGCAGTACTTC. This translates into CASSLEAGPTYEQYF.

The chain employs TRBV6-6 and TRBJ1-2, with 9 bases fitting TRBD1. J gave up 5 bases and V 4 bases, and 5 bases lay outside the gene matches. Germline V gene sequence: CDR1 MNHNY, CDR2 SVGAGI (reference sequence). This CDR3 is built from 14 residues. The CDR3 DNA is TGTGCCAGCAGTTGGGCCGGGACAGGGTATGGCTACACCTTC. Residues: CASSWAGTGYGYTF.

This sequence joins TRBV7-2 and TRBJ2-3, with D perhaps matching TRBD2 (5 bases). Trimming removed 4 bases from V and 5 bases from J, with 10 bases in between. Germline V gives CDR1 SGHTA, CDR2 FQGNSA. The CDR3 loop spans 13 amino acids. Here the CDR3 reads CASSSNRGDTQYF. The CDR3 DNA reads TGTGCCAGCAGCTCCAACCGGGGAGATACGCAGTATTTT. Variable domain in full (rest from reference TRBV7-2 and TRBJ2-3): GAGVSQSPSNKVTEKGKDVELRCDPISGHTALYWYRQSLGQGLEFLIYFQGNSAPDKSGLPSDRFSAERTGGSVSTLTIQRTQQEDSAVYLCASSSNRGDTQYFGPGTRLTVL.

This sequence joins TRBV7-9 and TRBJ2-3; D unresolved. The CDR3 has 11 residues. Between the trimmed V and J ends, which lost 5 bases and 6 bases, there was a span of 6 bases. CDR1 and CDR2 (germline): SEHNR, FQNEAQ (reference sequence). CDR3 in amino acids: CASSDSDTQYF. The CDR3 DNA is TGTGCCAGCAGCGATAGCGATACGCAGTATTTT.

This clone has just one count. The chain combines TRBV7-6 with TRBJ2-7; D call uncertain. Germline V lookup: CDR1 SGHVS, CDR2 FNYEAQ. The CDR3 runs 16 residues. Trimming removed 5 bases from V and 3 bases from J, with 20 bases in between. The CDR3 sequence is CASSPSPPTTFYEQYF. DNA for the CDR3: TGTGCCAGCAGCCCTTCCCCCCCAACAACCTTCTACGAGCAGTACTTC.